A selection of T cell receptor beta chains follows, all from one sample in a study of T-cell reconstitution after alpha-beta-depleted transplantation in children. TCRdb processed the PCR reads anew with MiXCR; each CDR3 protein has one entry. The sample has about 290,000 distinct CDR3 sequences, about 9.4% seen once. The specimen comprised PBMCs, sampled before TCRalphabeta/CD19-depleted stem cell transplant. These receptors were obtained from a boy under two years old with acute myeloid leukemia, due to receive a stem cell transplant. Both conserved end residues are part of each CDR3. A D gene is named only where the DNA matches it firmly. Size values are once, few and many counts, or a class for expanded clones, and some rows have none.

V,J,size,D,DNA,CDR3
TRBV24-1,TRBJ2-7,many,.,TGTGCCACCAGTGGAGTAAGTCCCTACGAGCAGTACTTC,CATSGVSPYEQYF
TRBV4-2,TRBJ1-1,many,.,TGTGCCAGCAGCCAAGATCATGGGACTGAAGCTTTCTTT,CASSQDHGTEAFF
TRBV19,TRBJ2-3,many,.,TGTGCCAGTGGAGCTGCTAGCACAGATACGCAGTATTTT,CASGAASTDTQYF
TRBV5-1,TRBJ1-2,many,.,TGCGCCAGCAGCTTGGGTAGTCCCCGCTATGGCTACACCTTC,CASSLGSPRYGYTF
TRBV20-1,TRBJ1-1,many,.,TGCAGTGCTAGAGGGACGGCGGGGGACACTGAAGCTTTCTTT,CSARGTAGDTEAFF
TRBV7-3,TRBJ2-6,many,TRBD2,TGTGCCAGCAGCTTAACGATAACTCGACTAGCTCCCAACGTCCTGACTTTC,CASSLTITRLAPNVLTF
TRBV18,TRBJ2-7,many,TRBD1,TGTGCCAGCTCACCCTGGGACAGGGGACCCTACGAGCAGTACTTC,CASSPWDRGPYEQYF
TRBV12-3/TRBV12-4,TRBJ2-1,.,.,TGTGCCAGCAGTTTAGCCGGGGCTACCTCCTACAATGAGCAGTTCTTC,CASSLAGATSYNEQFF
TRBV29-1,TRBJ1-2,many,TRBD1,TGCAGCGTTGCAGGGGGCTATGGCTACACCTTC,CSVAGGYGYTF
TRBV6-2/TRBV6-3,TRBJ2-2,many,.,TGTGCCAGCAGTTACTCGAGGTCGTCCGGGGAGCTGTTTTTT,CASSYSRSSGELFF
TRBV10-3,TRBJ1-2,many,TRBD1,TGTGCCATCAGCCGGACAGGGTATGGCTACACCTTC,CAISRTGYGYTF
TRBV5-1,TRBJ2-6,many,.,TGCGCCAGTCCGGACGGCTCCGGGGCCAACGTCCTGACTTTC,CASPDGSGANVLTF
TRBV7-2,TRBJ2-7,many,.,TGTGCCAGCAGCTTGTCTCCTGCCCTCTCCTACGAGCAGTACTTC,CASSLSPALSYEQYF
TRBV12-3/TRBV12-4,TRBJ1-1,many,.,TGTGCCAGCAGTTTAGCCCTGACAGTGGATGAAGCTTTCTTT,CASSLALTVDEAFF
TRBV7-2,TRBJ2-7,few,.,TGTGCCAGCAGCTTAGCCCGACTAGGGGGGCTCGAGCAGTACTTC,CASSLARLGGLEQYF
TRBV5-1,TRBJ1-2,few,.,TGCGCCAGCAGCTTGGCTCCAGGAGGGCTGTCTGGCTATGGCTACACCTTC,CASSLAPGGLSGYGYTF
TRBV5-1,TRBJ2-1,many,.,TGCGCCAGCAGCTTGGGTCGGACTACCAATGAGCAGTTCTTC,CASSLGRTTNEQFF
TRBV29-1,TRBJ2-4,.,TRBD1,TGCAGCGTCGGACAGGGGACCAAAAACATTCAGTACTTC,CSVGQGTKNIQYF
TRBV4-2,TRBJ2-3,many,TRBD2,TGTGCCAGCAGCCAAGATGGGGGTAGCGGGGGCGGGGGAGATACGCAGTATTTT,CASSQDGGSGGGGDTQYF
TRBV7-2,TRBJ2-5,many,TRBD2,TGTGCCAGCAGGGGACGGGGGGGCAAGAAGGACCAAGAGACCCAGTACTTC,CASRGRGGKKDQETQYF
TRBV5-1,TRBJ1-2,.,TRBD1,TGCTCCAGCAGCCCCGCCGGGACAGGGGGTGGAGGCTACACCTTC,CSSSPAGTGGGGYTF
TRBV10-3,TRBJ2-1,few,.,TGTGCCATCAGTGGTTACAGGGAGGACAATGAGCAGTTCTTC,CAISGYREDNEQFF
TRBV15,TRBJ2-1,many,TRBD2,TGTGCCACCAGCAGACCGTTGGGACTAGCGGGGGGGAATGAGCAGTTCTTC,CATSRPLGLAGGNEQFF
TRBV6-5,TRBJ2-1,many,TRBD2,TGTGCCAGCAGTTACTCGTTATGGGGACTAGCGGATAGGTGGGATGAGCAGTTCTTC,CASSYSLWGLADRWDEQFF
TRBV25-1,TRBJ2-7,.,TRBD1,TGTGCCAGCAGTGAATATTTCATCCCTACCGGGACAGGGGTTTACGAGCAGTACTTC,CASSEYFIPTGTGVYEQYF
TRBV27,TRBJ2-3,many,TRBD2,TGTGCCAGCAGTGACCTAGCGGGAGTTAAGAAGACAGATACGCAGTATTTT,CASSDLAGVKKTDTQYF
TRBV10-3,TRBJ2-7,many,.,TGTGCCATCAGTGCGACAGCAGCCTACGAGCAGTACTTC,CAISATAAYEQYF
TRBV20-1,TRBJ2-7,many,TRBD1,TGCAGTGCTGAACAGGGGGCCTACGAGCAGTACTTC,CSAEQGAYEQYF
TRBV4-1,TRBJ2-1,.,TRBD1,TGCGCCAGCAGCCAAGAGGCCGGGACAGGGGCCTTTCTCTCCTACAATGAGCAGTTCTTC,CASSQEAGTGAFLSYNEQFF
TRBV13,TRBJ2-7,many,TRBD2,TGTGCCAGCAGCCCTCGGGAGGGTTCCTCCTACGAGCAGTACTTC,CASSPREGSSYEQYF
TRBV12-3/TRBV12-4,TRBJ1-6,many,TRBD1,TGTGCCAGCGGCCCGGGACAGGGAAATTCACCCCTCCACTTT,CASGPGQGNSPLHF
TRBV29-1,TRBJ2-1,many,TRBD2,TGCAGCGCCCTAGCGGGGAACAATGAGCAGTTCTTC,CSALAGNNEQFF
TRBV12-3/TRBV12-4,TRBJ1-5,many,TRBD1,TGTGCCAGCAGTTTCGAGGGGGCCGGTCAGCCCCAGCATTTT,CASSFEGAGQPQHF